A single sample is the source of the 30 T cell receptor beta chains below, sequenced in a study of T cells in localized non-small cell lung cancer. Here immunoSEQ multiplex PCR was the method, and the copy in TCRdb shows in-frame clones only, minus some. The sample consists of over 50,000 clones, roughly 88% of them appearing once. The sequences come from peripheral blood, collected before any cancer treatment. These receptors all stem from a woman aged 40-75 years with stage I lung adenocarcinoma.

The chain carries TRBV5-1 and TRBJ1-1, with D uncertain. Germline CDR1 and CDR2: SGHRS and YFSETQ. The CDR3 loop spans 13 amino acids. Trimming cost V 0 bases and J 3 bases, with 6 bases left between them. The CDR3 DNA sequence: TGCGCCAGCAGCTTGGAGCAGCACACTGAAGCTTTCTTT. Protein product: CASSLEQHTEAFF.

The chain employs TRBV19 and TRBJ2-6; D remains ambiguous. V was shortened by 7 bases and J by 0 bases, with 4 bases between the two germline ends. This CDR3 has 13 amino acids. Germline assignment: CDR1 LNHDA and CDR2 SQIVND (reference sequence). CDR3 DNA sequence: TGTGCCAGTACCTACTCTGGGGCCAACGTCCTGACTTTC. This gives the protein CASTYSGANVLTF. The variable domain in full, with the rest retrieved from reference TRBV19 and TRBJ2-6, is DGGITQSPKYLFRKEGQNVTLSCEQNLNHDAMYWYRQDPGQGLRLIYYSQIVNDFQKGDIAEGYSVSREKKESFPLTVTSAQKNPTAFYLCASTYSGANVLTFGAGSRLTVL.

The chain has TRBV13 and TRBJ1-4; 8 bases are a match to TRBD1. V was pared by 5 bases and J by 4 bases, with 3 bases of the junction left unmatched. CDR3 size: 14 residues. Per the germline V gene, CDR1 is PRHDT and CDR2 is FYEKMQ (reference sequence). CDR3 in DNA: TGTGCCAGCAGCCCCGGACAGGGTAATGAAAAACTGTTTTTT. It yields the protein CASSPGQGNEKLFF. The full variable domain, rest sourced from reference TRBV13 and TRBJ1-4, is AAGVIQSPRHLIKEKRETATLKCYPIPRHDTVYWYQQGPGQDPQFLISFYEKMQSDKGSIPDRFSAQQFSDYHSELNMSSLELGDSALYFCASSPGQGNEKLFFGSGTQLSVL.

The count of this clone is one. The rearrangement links TRBV28 to TRBJ2-5, with TRBD2 as a possible D gene (6 bases). Looked up from germline, CDR1 is MDHEN and CDR2 is SYDVKM. V was clipped by 7 bases and J by 2 bases, with 17 bases between them. The CDR3 is 15 residues long. For the CDR3, the DNA is TGTGCCAGCAACTTGTCGGGCGGGGAACAAGAGACCCAGTACTTC. Its translation is CASNLSGGEQETQYF.

CDR3 DNA sequence: TGCGCCAGCAGCTTGGGTCCATTAACTAGCGGATCCACCTACGAGCAGTACTTC. Its translation is CASSLGPLTSGSTYEQYF. The rearrangement uses TRBV5-1 and TRBJ2-7, with TRBD2 matching over 8 bases. Germline V gene sequence: CDR1 SGHRS, CDR2 YFSETQ. V shed 0 bases and J 2 bases; nucleotides not matched to a gene: 13. The CDR3 length is 18 residues.

The CDR3 DNA is TGTGCCAGCAGCTTACAGTCGAACACTGAAGCTTTCTTT. It specifies CASSLQSNTEAFF. The V gene is TRBV7-2, the J gene TRBJ1-1; the D is unclear. From germline, CDR1 is SGHTA and CDR2 FQGNSA. The CDR3 runs 13 residues. V was trimmed by 2 bases and J by 1 base, leaving 5 bases between them.

In this sample, this clone turned up a few times. The genes are TRBV29-1 and TRBJ1-2; 9 bases match TRBD1. V lost 3 bases to trimming and J lost 1 base; unmatched junction nucleotides: 3. The germline gives CDR1 SQVTM, CDR2 ANQGSEA. The CDR3 extends over 14 amino acids. In nucleotides, the CDR3 is TGCAGCGTTGAGCAGACAGGGGGTAACTATGGCTACACCTTC. Translation gives CSVEQTGGNYGYTF.

The rearrangement links TRBV5-4 to TRBJ2-6, with no clear D. Trimming left V 1 base short and J 0 bases short, with 11 bases between. CDR1 SGHNT and CDR2 YYREEE come from the germline V gene (reference sequence). CDR3 length: 17 amino acids. As DNA, the CDR3 is TGTGCCAGCAGCTTGCCTCCCCGCAGCTCTGGGGCCAACGTCCTGACTTTC. It specifies CASSLPPRSSGANVLTF.

V usage is TRBV7-3 and J usage is TRBJ2-7; 11 bases are a match to TRBD2. The ends lost 5 bases at V and 12 bases at J; junction bases unmatched: 18. Germline V gene data show CDR1 as SGHTA and CDR2 as FQGTGA. The CDR3 covers 16 residues. CDR3 loop: CASSDGPGLADSPRYF. CDR3 in DNA: TGTGCCAGCAGCGACGGGCCGGGACTAGCGGATTCCCCACGGTACTTC.

The rearrangement joins TRBV12-5 to TRBJ2-2; D is unresolved. Germline V gene lookup returns CDR1 LGHNT and CDR2 FRNRAP. The length of the CDR3 is 11 residues. The V gene lost 7 bases and the J gene lost 8 bases, with 8 bases spanning the gap. This CDR3 reads CASASTGELFF. The CDR3, as DNA: TGTGCTAGTGCCTCAACGGGGGAGCTGTTTTTT.

The chain joins TRBV2 to TRBJ2-2; weak D call: TRBD2 (6 bases). With 6 bases removed from V and 4 bases from J, the gap between germline ends came to 12 bases. Germline V CDR1 and CDR2: SNHLY, FYNNEI. CDR3 length equals 14 residues. The CDR3 region has the DNA TGTGCCAGCAGCCCTACGGGGGTCACCGGGGAGCTGTTTTTT. As protein: CASSPTGVTGELFF. Variable domain in full (rest from reference TRBV2 and TRBJ2-2): EPEVTQTPSHQVTQMGQEVILRCVPISNHLYFYWYRQILGQKVEFLVSFYNNEISEKSEIFDDQFSVERPDGSNFTLKIRSTKLEDSAMYFCASSPTGVTGELFFGEGSRLTVL.

CDR3 DNA sequence: TGCAGTGCTAGAGATACGCAGTATTTT. As protein: CSARDTQYF. The rearrangement joins TRBV20-1 to TRBJ2-3; the D is unclear. The CDR3 totals 9 residues. Germline values: CDR1 DFQATT, CDR2 SNEGSKA (reference sequence). V lost 0 bases and J 8 bases, leaving 0 bases between the germline ends.

This clone has just one count. This chain connects TRBV6-1 to TRBJ1-5; 8 nucleotides match TRBD1. Germline V gives CDR1 MNHNS, CDR2 SASEGT. The V segment lost 2 bases and the J segment 3 bases; nucleotides outside the gene matches: 9. CDR3 length: 17 amino acids. The CDR3 DNA is TGTGCCAGCAGTGAACCCGTCAGGGGGCCCTACAATCAGCCCCAGCATTTT. It yields the protein CASSEPVRGPYNQPQHF.

The chain has TRBV28 and TRBJ1-5; TRBD1 matches at 8 bases. Germline values: CDR1 MDHEN, CDR2 SYDVKM. Losses at the gene ends were 7 bases for V and 0 bases for J; bases not matched to a gene: 5. The CDR3 totals 15 residues. CDR3 bases: TGTGCCAGCATTAGACAGGGGTATAGCAATCAGCCCCAGCATTTT. Translating it yields CASIRQGYSNQPQHF.

The V call is TRBV6-1, the J call TRBJ2-7; D possibly corresponds to TRBD1 (6 bases). The V gene lost 3 bases and the J gene lost 4 bases, with 16 bases spanning the gap. The CDR3 is 15 amino acids. The germline CDR1 and CDR2 sequences are MNHNS and SASEGT. The CDR3 sequence is CASSDIRQAIYEQYF. The CDR3 DNA sequence: TGTGCCAGCAGTGACATTCGACAGGCTATATACGAGCAGTACTTC.

The genes are TRBV7-2 and TRBJ2-7, with D perhaps assigned TRBD1 or TRBD2 (6 bases each). Germline values: CDR1 SGHTA, CDR2 FQGNSA. Between the trimmed V and J ends, which lost 5 bases and 3 bases, there was a span of 17 bases. This CDR3 spans 15 amino acids. In DNA form, the CDR3 reads TGTGCCAGCAGCCGGAGGGGGGACGGCCACTACGAGCAGTACTTC. It codes for CASSRRGDGHYEQYF.

The chain links TRBV28 to TRBJ2-1, with 12 bases that match TRBD2. Per germline, CDR1 MDHEN and CDR2 SYDVKM. This CDR3 comprises 16 residues. Losses at the gene ends were 4 bases for V and 5 bases for J; bases not matched to a gene: 6. The CDR3 coding sequence is TGTGCCAGCAGTTGGACTAGCGGGAATCCAGACAATGAGCAGTTCTTC. The encoded protein is CASSWTSGNPDNEQFF.

The chain uses TRBV10-2 and TRBJ1-2, with 7 bases identical to TRBD1. The CDR3 has 16 amino acids. The germline CDR1 and CDR2 sequences are WSHSY and SAAADI. The ends lost 0 bases at V and 0 bases at J; junction bases unmatched: 4. The CDR3 sequence is CASSESRQGANYGYTF. The CDR3 nucleotides read TGCGCCAGCAGTGAGTCGCGGCAGGGGGCTAACTATGGCTACACCTTC.

V gene TRBV28 combines with J gene TRBJ1-2; D is perhaps TRBD1 (5 bases). The CDR3 is 14 residues long. Germline V gene data show CDR1 as MDHEN and CDR2 as SYDVKM. V lost 2 bases and J lost 3, with 10 bases in between. Here the CDR3 DNA reads TGTGCCAGCAGTTTACGGGGGGTTTACTATGGCTACACCTTC. This translates into CASSLRGVYYGYTF.

The chain carries TRBV5-1 and TRBJ1-1, with D unresolved. The CDR3 is 14 residues long. The V end was cut by 1 base, the J end by 4 bases, with 11 bases between. Germline CDR1 SGHRS, CDR2 YFSETQ. For the CDR3, the DNA is TGCGCCAGCAGCTTGACCGGTAGGTTCACTGAAGCTTTCTTT. Protein product: CASSLTGRFTEAFF.

The V call is TRBV10-3, the J call TRBJ2-2, with D perhaps given as TRBD1 or TRBD2 (5 bases each). The CDR3 is made up of 12 amino acids. Per the germline V gene, CDR1 is ENHRY and CDR2 is SYGVKD. Trimming stripped 6 bases from V and 6 bases from J, with 8 bases between. The CDR3 region has the DNA TGTGCCATCAGCGGGACCCCCGGGGAGCTGTTTTTT. Its protein product is CAISGTPGELFF.

This clone was observed a few times. Other DNA sequences from this sample encode an identical CDR3 as well. V and J are TRBV5-1 and TRBJ1-1, with 7 bases aligning to TRBD1. The CDR3 runs to 14 residues. V gave up 3 bases and J gave up 2 bases; unmatched junction bases: 4. Germline-derived CDR1 and CDR2 are SGHRS and YFSETQ. The CDR3, as DNA: TGCGCCAGCAGCTCGGGACAGCCTAACACTGAAGCTTTCTTT. This encodes CASSSGQPNTEAFF.

V gene TRBV13 combines with J gene TRBJ1-2, with TRBD1 as a possible D gene (5 bases). CDR1 and CDR2 from the germline V gene are PRHDT and FYEKMQ (reference sequence). This CDR3 has 14 residues. With 5 bases removed from V and 8 bases from J, the gap between germline ends came to 18 bases. The CDR3 region is CASSPLKGEWGYTF. CDR3 in DNA: TGTGCCAGCAGCCCCCTTAAAGGGGAGTGGGGCTACACCTTC.

The rearrangement links TRBV15 to TRBJ1-3; D is uncertain. V dropped 8 bases and J dropped 0 bases, with 20 bases sitting between them. The CDR3 spans 17 residues. Germline-derived CDR1 and CDR2 are LNHNV and YYDKDF (reference sequence). The CDR3 is CATGFGHRVSSGNTIYF. In DNA, the CDR3 is TGTGCCACCGGCTTCGGGCACCGAGTTAGCTCTGGAAACACCATATATTTT.

The rearrangement links TRBV19 to TRBJ2-7; the match to TRBD2 covers 11 bases. V lost 5 bases to trimming and J lost 6 bases; unmatched junction nucleotides: 9. The length of the CDR3 is 15 residues. CDR1 and CDR2 from the germline V gene are LNHDA and SQIVND (reference sequence). In DNA form, the CDR3 reads TGTGCCAGTAGTGAACGTATGGGACTAGCGGCCGAGCAGTACTTC. This sequence encodes CASSERMGLAAEQYF. Supplemented by reference TRBV19 and TRBJ2-7, the full variable domain reads DGGITQSPKYLFRKEGQNVTLSCEQNLNHDAMYWYRQDPGQGLRLIYYSQIVNDFQKGDIAEGYSVSREKKESFPLTVTSAQKNPTAFYLCASSERMGLAAEQYFGPGTRLTVT.

This chain joins TRBV7-9 and TRBJ2-4; 9 positions match TRBD1. Losses at the gene ends were 4 bases for V and 4 bases for J; bases not matched to a gene: 5. The germline V gene has CDR1 SEHNR and CDR2 FQNEAQ (reference sequence). The CDR3 runs 15 residues. CDR3 region: CASSSPGTGKNIQYF. DNA of the CDR3: TGTGCCAGCAGCTCCCCCGGGACAGGGAAAAACATTCAGTACTTC.

This clone has only a few counts. V usage is TRBV10-3 and J usage is TRBJ2-4; the D gene is possibly TRBD1 (6 bases). Trimming took off 3 bases at V and 1 base at J, with 16 bases between the two ends. The CDR3 is made up of 17 amino acids. Germline CDR1 reads ENHRY; CDR2 reads SYGVKD. CDR3 region: CAISDLLDRGAKNIQYF. The CDR3 region has the DNA TGTGCCATCAGTGACCTCCTGGACAGAGGGGCCAAAAACATTCAGTACTTC.

V and J are TRBV5-1 and TRBJ2-7, with 7 bases identical to TRBD2. The CDR3 covers 15 residues. Losses at the gene ends were 0 bases for V and 3 bases for J; bases not matched to a gene: 6. Germline assignment: CDR1 SGHRS and CDR2 YFSETQ. The CDR3 DNA reads TGCGCCAGCAGCTTGGCCTCGGCTAGCGGCTACGAGCAGTACTTC. This translates into CASSLASASGYEQYF.

The chain recombines TRBV7-6 with TRBJ2-5; TRBD1 matches 9 bases. Looked up from germline, CDR1 is SGHVS and CDR2 is FNYEAQ. The CDR3 length is 14 residues. V trimming: 5 bases; J trimming: 9 bases; junction bases outside the gene matches: 10. The CDR3 region is CASSPQGQGSSQYF. CDR3 DNA: TGTGCCAGCAGCCCCCAGGGACAGGGTAGTTCCCAGTACTTC.

The genes are TRBV6-1 and TRBJ2-7; 12 bases match TRBD2. Germline V gene lookup returns CDR1 MNHNS and CDR2 SASEGT. The CDR3 loop spans 15 amino acids. V lost 3 bases and J lost 5; bases outside the gene matches: 5. The chain's CDR3 is CASSDSSGGANEQYF. As DNA, the CDR3 is TGTGCCAGCAGTGATTCTAGCGGGGGGGCGAACGAGCAGTACTTC.